This T cell receptor beta chain stems from a study of cytomegalovirus exposure and HLA in healthy donors. About the research overall: A prior study identified 100 million to 130 million unique TCR beta sequences from about 180 million T cells. The study, taken as a whole, reports: Researchers reported that a few CMV-associated chains were confirmed in vitro as CMV antigen-specific. There were reportedly fewer N-insertions in an Asian-associated ancestry cluster than the approximately 670-donor mean, in a later analysis.

This clone was detected a few times. Its cognate antigen is unknown. With 60 Vbeta and 13 Jbeta primers, the PCR was carried out. Sequencing was performed with immunoSEQ multiplex PCR; in TCRdb, only in-frame clones are kept and a portion is missing. The sample lists about 90,000 clones, 78% occurring once. Participants comprised healthy donors of bone marrow. Germline V gene lookup returns CDR1 SGHNT and CDR2 YYREEE (reference sequence). The CDR3 totals 14 residues. Deletions cut 4 bases from V and 2 bases from J, with 12 bases between. This chain connects TRBV5-4 to TRBJ1-2; D is possibly TRBD1 (5 bases). The receptor was isolated from a woman aged 40-49 years in good health and CMV-seropositive. The sequenced sample was PBMCs. The CDR3 here is CASSIGVSNYGYTF. CDR3 DNA sequence: TGTGCCAGCAGCATAGGGGTCTCGAACTATGGCTACACCTTC.